The 16 T cell receptor beta chains reported below all come from one sample, sequenced in a study of Ad26.COV2.S vaccination and SARS-CoV-2 variants (dated by TCRdb to about 2021). The sample's treatment or condition label, decoded: 15 to 20 received Ad26.COV2.S at low or high dose, single or two shots; about 5 received placebo; per-sample allocation not given. Repertoires of vaccine and placebo recipients were sequenced from samples taken on day 63 after the first injection. Library prep was done by the immunoSEQ multiplex PCR assay. The table was pulled from immuneACCESS by TCRdb, which kept in-frame rearrangements only. Such tables lose some clones; where checked, under half of the loss comes from unresolved V genes, and the rest has no known cause. This sample gives roughly 700,000 clones in total; around 89% of them show up just once. The ten biggest clones cover over 1.3% of the sample. This sample comprised peripheral blood, obtained in a trial of Ad26.COV2.S vaccine versus placebo. These receptor sequences come from a person aged 18-60 years who received the Ad26.COV2.S COVID-19 vaccine or a placebo.

This CDR3 reads CASSTTNTGELFF. The CDR3 coding sequence is TGTGCCAGCAGCACAACTAACACCGGGGAGCTGTTTTTT. The V gene is TRBV9, the J gene TRBJ2-2; D uncertain. CDR3 length: 13 amino acids. Trimming cost V 4 bases and J 2 bases, with 6 bases left between them. Germline CDR1 SGDLS, CDR2 YYNGEE.

The chain employs TRBV24-1 and TRBJ1-5; 7 bases are shared with TRBD1. V dropped 0 bases and J dropped 5; count of bases not matched to a gene: 9. Looked up from germline, CDR1 is KGHDR and CDR2 is SFDVKD. The CDR3 is 17 residues long. This CDR3 is CATSDLSLTGKDQPQHF. CDR3 nucleotide sequence: TGTGCCACCAGTGATTTGAGCCTGACAGGGAAGGATCAGCCCCAGCATTTT.

The chain has TRBV3-1 (or the pseudogene TRBV3-2) and TRBJ1-5, with D perhaps matching TRBD1 (6 bases). V gave up 2 bases and J gave up 5 bases, with 7 bases separating them. Germline V gene lookup returns CDR1 LGHDT and CDR2 YNNKEL (reference sequence). This CDR3 contains 13 residues. Here the CDR3 DNA reads TGTGCCAGCAGCCAAAGGGGGGATCAGCCCCAGCATTTT. Translating it yields CASSQRGDQPQHF.

The chain carries TRBV5-4 and TRBJ1-1; tentative D call: TRBD1 (6 bases). Deletions cut 0 bases from V and 4 bases from J, with 13 bases between. CDR3 length equals 15 residues. Germline V gene data show CDR1 as SGHNT and CDR2 as YYREEE (reference sequence). In nucleotides, the CDR3 is TGTGCCAGCAGCTTGGGGGGGGCCGGAGCCACTGAAGCTTTCTTT. Translated, it gives CASSLGGAGATEAFF.

The V gene is TRBV5-1, the J gene TRBJ2-1; D gene ambiguous. Trimming cost V 6 bases and J 1 base, with 11 bases left between them. The CDR3 is 14 residues long. Germline V gives CDR1 SGHRS, CDR2 YFSETQ. CDR3 in amino acids: CASTIASSYNEQFF. For the CDR3, the DNA is TGCGCCAGCACGATAGCTTCATCCTACAATGAGCAGTTCTTC.

The chain has TRBV2 and TRBJ2-5; D possibly uses TRBD1 or TRBD2 (5 bases each). V shed 8 bases and J shed 5 bases, with 12 bases lying between them. The CDR3 runs to 12 residues. Per the germline V gene, CDR1 is SNHLY and CDR2 is FYNNEI. The CDR3 nucleotides read TGTGCCAGCGAGAGGGGCGGGGAGACCCAGTACTTC. Amino acid sequence: CASERGGETQYF.

This chain uses TRBV19 with TRBJ2-7; 11 bases fit TRBD2. The CDR3 sequence is 16 residues long. Trimming removed 5 bases from V and 0 bases from J; junction bases left unmatched: 6. Germline-derived CDR1 and CDR2 are LNHDA and SQIVND (reference sequence). CDR3 region: CASSALAGANSYEQYF. In nucleotides, the CDR3 is TGTGCCAGTAGTGCACTAGCGGGAGCAAACTCCTACGAGCAGTACTTC.

The chain joins TRBV10-3 to TRBJ2-3; D may match TRBD1 or TRBD2 (5 bases each). The CDR3 is 14 amino acids. The V gene lost 6 bases and the J gene lost 2 bases, with 12 bases spanning the gap. Germline CDR1 and CDR2: ENHRY and SYGVKD. The CDR3, as DNA: TGTGCCATCAGGGAACGAGGGACCACAGATACGCAGTATTTT. This encodes CAIRERGTTDTQYF.

V is TRBV7-2 and J is TRBJ1-1; D is unclear. The CDR3 runs to 15 residues. Germline-derived CDR1 and CDR2 are SGHTA and FQGNSA. V was clipped by 2 bases and J by 1 base, with 11 bases between them. This CDR3 is CASSLSSVRNTEAFF. CDR3 DNA sequence: TGTGCCAGCAGCTTAAGTTCGGTGAGGAACACTGAAGCTTTCTTT.

The chain combines TRBV30 with TRBJ2-3; a weak D match, TRBD1 (5 bases). This CDR3 region has 13 residues. Trimming stripped 5 bases from V and 2 bases from J, with 11 bases between. CDR1 and CDR2 (germline): GTSNPN, SVGIG (reference sequence). CDR3: CAWAPGSTDTQYF. The CDR3 region has the DNA TGTGCCTGGGCCCCAGGGTCCACAGATACGCAGTATTTT.

The chain combines TRBV29-1 with TRBJ2-7; 7 nucleotides line up with TRBD1. Germline V gives CDR1 SQVTM, CDR2 ANQGSEA. This CDR3 contains 13 residues. With 8 bases clipped from V and 2 bases from J, the junction kept 9 bases outside the gene matches. CDR3 sequence: CSTLTGPPYEQYF. Written as DNA, the CDR3 is TGCAGCACCCTGACAGGGCCTCCCTACGAGCAGTACTTC.

The genes are TRBV2 and TRBJ2-7; no reliable D call. The CDR3 is made up of 14 amino acids. Germline V gene sequence: CDR1 SNHLY, CDR2 FYNNEI. The ends were cut back, 8 bases at V and 0 bases at J, with 14 bases in the middle. The CDR3 loop reads CASSRMPTSYEQYF. For the CDR3, the DNA is TGTGCCAGCTCCCGGATGCCTACCTCCTACGAGCAGTACTTC.

This chain joins TRBV5-6 and TRBJ1-6, with D tentatively TRBD1 (6 bases). There are 16 residues in the CDR3. CDR1 is SGHDT, CDR2 YYEEEE, per germline. The V end was cut by 4 bases, the J end by 7 bases, with 18 bases between. The CDR3 DNA follows: TGTGCCAGCAGCGATGAACAGGGCCCCGGGAATTCACCCCTCCACTTT. It codes for CASSDEQGPGNSPLHF. The variable domain in full, completed from reference TRBV5-6 and TRBJ1-6, reads DAGVTQSPTHLIKTRGQQVTLRCSPKSGHDTVSWYQQALGQGPQFIFQYYEEEERQRGNFPDRFSGHQFPNYSSELNVNALLLGDSALYLCASSDEQGPGNSPLHFGNGTRLTVT.

The rearrangement links TRBV6-5 to TRBJ1-1, with D maybe TRBD1 (6 bases). This CDR3 is built from 15 residues. Germline assignment: CDR1 MNHEY and CDR2 SVGAGI. The V gene lost 0 bases and the J gene lost 4 bases, with 12 bases spanning the gap. CDR3 sequence: CASSYSIQGSTEAFF. The CDR3 bases are TGTGCCAGCAGTTACTCGATACAGGGTAGCACTGAAGCTTTCTTT.

The chain employs TRBV7-2 and TRBJ2-7; perhaps TRBD1 as D (6 bases). Germline CDR1 SGHTA, CDR2 FQGNSA. Trimming left V 4 bases short and J 2 bases short, with 12 bases between. The CDR3 runs 14 residues. DNA for the CDR3: TGTGCCAGCAGCTCGACCCCAGGGGCCTACGAGCAGTACTTC. Protein product: CASSSTPGAYEQYF.

The chain employs TRBV7-9 and TRBJ2-1, with TRBD2 matching 11 bases. CDR1 and CDR2 (germline): SEHNR, FQNEAQ (reference sequence). This CDR3 comprises 17 residues. The V gene end was trimmed by 5 bases and the J gene end by 2 bases; junction bases not matched to a gene: 8. The CDR3 DNA is TGTGCCAGCAGCGTGGGACTAGCGGCGAGGCCCTACAATGAGCAGTTCTTC. As protein: CASSVGLAARPYNEQFF. Full variable domain (remainder filled in from reference TRBV7-9 and TRBJ2-1): DTGVSQNPRHKITKRGQNVTFRCDPISEHNRLYWYRQTLGQGPEFLTYFQNEAQLEKSRLLSDRFSAERPKGSFSTLEIQRTEQGDSAMYLCASSVGLAARPYNEQFFGPGTRLTVL.